Detailed here is one T cell receptor beta chain. This sample stems from a study of blood T cell repertoires in COVID-19. About the research overall: Samples representing acute and convalescent COVID-19 were sourced from the United States, Italy and Spain. Sources were T cells, B-cell-depleted T cells, or PBMCs; the material itself was cDNA or gDNA.

As processed by the authors: Nucleated cell counts were estimated from reference gene primer amplification. Profiling relied on immunoSEQ multiplex PCR, and the TCRdb table lists in-frame clones only, not all of them. V, J and clone size derive from that table, while D and trimming were established from the DNA sequence. The profile shows fewer than 250,000 clones, about nine tenths of them singletons. The sequence was collected from a middle-aged man with acute or convalescent COVID-19. Sequenced material: peripheral blood.

The CDR3 coding sequence is TGTGCCAGCAGCGCGGGACAGACCTACGAGCAGTACTTC. Translation gives CASSAGQTYEQYF. The V gene is TRBV5-6, the J gene TRBJ2-7; D possibly corresponds to TRBD1 (7 bases). Germline V gene lookup returns CDR1 SGHDT and CDR2 YYEEEE. This CDR3 spans 13 amino acids. V lost 4 bases to trimming and J lost 2 bases, with 10 bases between them.